The clone carrying this T cell receptor (beta chain) was picked up a small number of times. The data belong to a study of blood T cell repertoires in COVID-19. The CDR3 spans 12 residues. In germline, CDR1 is SQVTM, CDR2 ANQGSEA. V lost 6 bases to trimming and J lost 4 bases, with 10 bases between them. Profiled with immunoSEQ multiplex PCR; TCRdb holds only in-frame clones, not every one. The table records fewer than 450,000 clones, around 87% of them present only once. Recruited during active infection, patients (from Seattle) were subsequently followed longitudinally. The sequence was collected from a woman in her fifties or sixties with COVID-19, enrolled during active disease. Sequenced material: peripheral blood. The chain links TRBV29-1 to TRBJ1-3, with a weak D call TRBD1 (5 bases). The CDR3, as DNA: TGCAGCGTCGGGGGTCAGGGAAACACCATATATTTT. Protein product: CSVGGQGNTIYF.